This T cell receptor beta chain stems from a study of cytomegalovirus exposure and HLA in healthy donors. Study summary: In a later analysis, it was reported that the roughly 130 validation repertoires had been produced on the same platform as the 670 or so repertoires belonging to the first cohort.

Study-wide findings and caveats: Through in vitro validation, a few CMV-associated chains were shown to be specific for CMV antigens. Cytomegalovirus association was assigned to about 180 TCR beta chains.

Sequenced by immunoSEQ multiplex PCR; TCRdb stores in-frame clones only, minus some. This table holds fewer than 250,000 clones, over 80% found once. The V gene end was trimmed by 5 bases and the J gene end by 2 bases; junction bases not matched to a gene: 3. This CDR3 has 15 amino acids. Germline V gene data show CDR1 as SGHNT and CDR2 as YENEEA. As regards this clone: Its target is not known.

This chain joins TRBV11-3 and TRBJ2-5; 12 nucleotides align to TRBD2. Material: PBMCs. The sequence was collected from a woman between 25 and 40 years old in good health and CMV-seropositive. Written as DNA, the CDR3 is TGTGCCAGCAGCAAGGGGACTAGCGGGCAAGAGACCCAGTACTTC. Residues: CASSKGTSGQETQYF. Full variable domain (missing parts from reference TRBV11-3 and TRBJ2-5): EAGVVQSPRYKIIEKKQPVAFWCNPISGHNTLYWYLQNLGQGPELLIRYENEEAVDDSQLPKDRFSAERLKGVDSTLKIQPAELGDSAVYLCASSKGTSGQETQYFGPGTRLLVL.